The present T cell receptor (beta chain) was sequenced within a study of T cell changes during pregnancy in multiple sclerosis. TCRdb keeps only in-frame clones here, not all; method: immunoSEQ multiplex PCR. There are about 41,000 clones in the sample; roughly nine tenths occur only once, and about 0.6% lies in the top ten. The germline V gene has CDR1 LNHNV and CDR2 YYDKDF (reference sequence). V lost 5 bases and J 2 bases, leaving 7 bases between the germline ends. The CDR3 length is 12 residues. The sequence came from a female donor with multiple sclerosis, enrolled in a pregnancy study. The chain recombines TRBV15 with TRBJ2-7; D is uncertain. The sequenced sample was CD4+ T cells from peripheral blood mononuclear cells, obtained in the first trimester of pregnancy. The CDR3 region is CATSRTPYEQYF. The CDR3 nucleotides read TGTGCCACCAGCCGTACACCCTACGAGCAGTACTTC.